This T cell receptor beta chain was sequenced during a study of blood T cell repertoires in COVID-19 (dated by TCRdb to 2018 to 2021). The study in broad terms: Samples covering the acute and convalescent phases of COVID-19 were provided by collaborators in the United States, Italy and Spain. The material from the prospective study consisted of cDNA or gDNA derived from T cells, B-cell-depleted T cells, or PBMCs. Subjects who had been exposed to COVID-19, were actively infected with it, or had recovered from it provided the deeply sampled blood TCRbeta repertoires that made up the dataset. A freely available public database, intended as a resource for researchers studying the immune response to SARS-CoV-2, is where the repertoires were released. Samples were obtained from the ongoing ImmuneRACE study (first 160 participants) and from over 1,000 subjects provided by 6 global collaborators. A de-identified subject ID, COVID-19 status, age in years and sex were almost always included in the sample metadata. Where available, HLA class I and class II types were taken from metadata supplied by the sample provider and were not determined by assay-based typing.

At one collaborating source in Seattle, patients were enrolled during active infection and were followed longitudinally through the course of disease. Whole blood was collected in K2EDTA tubes by collaborating institutions according to the institutions' own protocols. For TCRbeta analysis, collaborators shipped samples as frozen whole blood, isolated PBMCs, or DNA extracted from either of those sample types. Summary of the overall study and its limitations: How much clinical and demographic metadata was included differed by source and by participant, and the metadata was provided uncurated.

The cysteine opens and the phenylalanine closes a CDR3 of 14 amino acids. Just CDR3 DNA is preserved here, 42 bases in frame from base 1. CDR1 and CDR2 are read off the germline V gene as SGHNT and YENEEA. Cut back by 1 base and 1 base, the V and J ends lie 6 bases apart. Notes on this clone: The clone's antigen remains unknown. No per-base quality is available; no much larger clone lies one base away.

TCRbeta CDR3 regions were amplified from genomic DNA by means of the immunoSEQ Assay, a bias-controlled multiplex PCR. In the paper's pipeline: The number of nucleated cells in each sample was estimated by amplification of reference gene primers within the assay. To quantify the absolute abundance of each unique TCRbeta CDR3 rearrangement, sequence reads were collapsed and filtered. For each sample, productive Simpson clonality was calculated as the square root of Simpson's diversity index over productive rearrangements. TCRdb carries this immuneACCESS record with in-frame sequences only. Its versions omit some clonotypes, under half of them owing to an unresolved V gene in the studies checked, with the rest unexplained. V, J and clone size were drawn from that table, and D and trimming were deduced from the DNA. Across this sample there are under 250,000 clones, with approximately 90% seen only once. Jointly, the top ten make up 11% of the sample.

The TCR comes from a man between 50 and 59 years old with COVID-19, enrolled during active disease. The chain is assembled from TRBV11-3 and TRBJ2-3; the D gene remains uncertain. Sequenced input: peripheral blood. The DNA reads TGTGCCAGCAGCTTAGCAGGCGGCACAGATACGCAGTATTTT. It translates as CASSLAGGTDTQYF.